This TCR beta chain was profiled in a study of T cells in localized non-small cell lung cancer. The CDR3 length is 16 residues. Trimming removed 3 bases at V and 0 bases at J, with 15 bases between. CDR1 is MNHNS and CDR2 is SASEGT in the germline V gene. Measured with immunoSEQ multiplex PCR; TCRdb has only the in-frame clones, and not every one. This table holds some 140,000 clones, 70% to 90% found once. Material: peripheral blood, obtained before any cancer treatment. This chain links TRBV6-1 with TRBJ2-7, with no clear D. The origin of this receptor is a female donor older than 55 with stage I lung adenocarcinoma. The CDR3 bases are TGTGCCAGCAGTGAGTGGGCAGGCGAGAGCTCCTACGAGCAGTACTTC. Protein sequence: CASSEWAGESSYEQYF.